This T cell receptor (beta chain) is from a study of blood T cell repertoires in COVID-19. Study details: Some COVID-19 samples were acute and others convalescent; all came from the United States, Italy and Spain. T cells, B-cell-depleted T cells, or PBMCs supplied cDNA or gDNA.

Authors' methods: Estimated nucleated cell counts came from reference gene primer amplification. Clones were sequenced by immunoSEQ multiplex PCR, and TCRdb holds only the in-frame ones, with some missing. That table is the source of V, J and clone size, and D and trimming were worked out from the DNA. This sample has around 300,000 clones; around nine tenths occur once, and the top ten carry under 7%. The ends were cut back, 5 bases at V and 7 bases at J, with 9 bases in the middle. The CDR3 loop spans 12 amino acids. Germline CDR1 reads SGHTA; CDR2 reads FQGTGA. Seattle researchers signed up patients amid active infection and tracked them longitudinally.

Sequencing input: peripheral blood. The rearrangement uses TRBV7-3 and TRBJ2-1; D unclear. The TCR sequence derives from a woman aged 25-40 years with COVID-19, enrolled during active disease. This chain's CDR3 is CASSPGSNEQFF. CDR3 DNA: TGTGCCAGCAGCCCCGGTTCTAATGAGCAGTTCTTC. Complete variable domain (other parts from reference TRBV7-3 and TRBJ2-1): GAGVSQTPSNKVTEKGKYVELRCDPISGHTALYWYRQSLGQGPEFLIYFQGTGAADDSGLPNDRFFAVRPEGSVSTLKIQRTERGDSAVYLCASSPGSNEQFFGPGTRLTVL.